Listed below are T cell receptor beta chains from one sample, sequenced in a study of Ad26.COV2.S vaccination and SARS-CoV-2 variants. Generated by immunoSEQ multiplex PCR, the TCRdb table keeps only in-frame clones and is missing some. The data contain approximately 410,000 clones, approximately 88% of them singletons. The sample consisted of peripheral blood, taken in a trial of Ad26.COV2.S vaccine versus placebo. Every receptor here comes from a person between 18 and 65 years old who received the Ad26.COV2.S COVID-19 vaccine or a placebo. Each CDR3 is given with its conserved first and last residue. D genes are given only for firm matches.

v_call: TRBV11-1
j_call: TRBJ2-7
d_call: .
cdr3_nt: TGTGCCAGCAGCTCTAACCCTAGCGCAGGTGAGCCAAAGTACTTC
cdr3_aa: CASSSNPSAGEPKYF

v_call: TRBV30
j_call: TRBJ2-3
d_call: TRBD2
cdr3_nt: TGTGCCTGGAGTGACCCCCGCGGGGGGAGAGGTACGCAGTATTTT
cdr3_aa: CAWSDPRGGRGTQYF

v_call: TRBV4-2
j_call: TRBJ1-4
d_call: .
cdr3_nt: TGTGCCAGCAGCCAGGGCTTTGGAACTAATGAAAAACTGTTTTTT
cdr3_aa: CASSQGFGTNEKLFF

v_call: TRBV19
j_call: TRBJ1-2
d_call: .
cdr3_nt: TGTGCCAGTAGTATCCGGACGGACAACTATGGCTACACCTTC
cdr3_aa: CASSIRTDNYGYTF

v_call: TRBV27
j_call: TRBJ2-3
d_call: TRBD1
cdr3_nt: TGTGCCAGCAGTCCCGACAGGGGAGGATCATATCCAGATACGCAGTATTTT
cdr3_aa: CASSPDRGGSYPDTQYF

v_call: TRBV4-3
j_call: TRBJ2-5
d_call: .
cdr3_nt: TGCGCCAGCAGCCAAGATCTTGTCGGGGGCCAAGAGACCCAGTACTTC
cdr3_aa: CASSQDLVGGQETQYF

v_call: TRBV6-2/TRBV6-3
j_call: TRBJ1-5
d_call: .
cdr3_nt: TGTGCCAGCAGTTACTCGGGGGGCAGGCAGCCCCAGCATTTT
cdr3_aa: CASSYSGGRQPQHF

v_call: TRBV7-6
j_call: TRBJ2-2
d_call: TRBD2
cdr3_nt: TGTGCCAGCAGCTTAGGGGTGCGGGGGGACCACACCGGGGAGCTGTTTTTT
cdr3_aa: CASSLGVRGDHTGELFF

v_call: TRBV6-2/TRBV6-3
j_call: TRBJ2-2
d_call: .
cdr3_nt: TGTGCCAGCCGCCTAGGGACCGGGGAGCTGTTTTTT
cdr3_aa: CASRLGTGELFF

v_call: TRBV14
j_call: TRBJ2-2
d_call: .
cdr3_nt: TGTGCCAGCAGCCAAAAAACAGGGATTTCCGGGGAGCTGTTTTTT
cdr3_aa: CASSQKTGISGELFF

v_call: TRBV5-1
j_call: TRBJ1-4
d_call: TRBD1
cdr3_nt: TGCGCCAGCAGCTTGGCCGGAGGACAGGATGAAAAACTGTTTTTT
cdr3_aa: CASSLAGGQDEKLFF

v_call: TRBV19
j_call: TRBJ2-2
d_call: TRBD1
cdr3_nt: TGTGCCAGTATCACGACAGGGTCCAACGGGGAGCTGTTTTTT
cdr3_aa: CASITTGSNGELFF

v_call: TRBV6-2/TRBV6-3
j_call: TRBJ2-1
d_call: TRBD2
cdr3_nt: TGTGCCAGCAGTTACTCCCCTTGGACTAGCGGGGGTTACTCCTACAATGAGCAGTTCTTC
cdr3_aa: CASSYSPWTSGGYSYNEQFF

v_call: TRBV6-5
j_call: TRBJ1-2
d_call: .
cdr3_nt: TGTGCCAGCAGACCGCCGGGAGCCCCCTCCTATGGCTACACCTTC
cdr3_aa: CASRPPGAPSYGYTF